This passage covers 17 T cell receptor beta chains from one sample sequenced in a study of glioma-infiltrating T cells. The iRepertoire nested amplicon-rescue multiplex PCR amplified TCR alpha and beta CDR3s from RNA. MiXCR, applied by TCRdb to the multiplex PCR reads, yields one record per CDR3 protein. The sample lists about 190,000 distinct CDR3 sequences; roughly 32% were seen once. Sequenced input: glioma tissue, nonneoplastic brain tissue, or PBMCs (not recorded which). The receptors here all came from a human donor with low-grade glioma or glioblastoma, undergoing nonglioma brain surgery, or in good health (not recorded which).

A remark on this clonotype: A much more abundant neighbour one base away suggests this may be a read error. This sequence joins TRBV4-1 and TRBJ2-5, with 13 bases lining up with TRBD2. V lost 1 base and J lost 4; bases outside the gene matches: 6. The CDR3 is 17 amino acids. Germline V gene data show CDR1 as MGHRA and CDR2 as YSYEKL. The CDR3 DNA follows: TGCGCCAGCAGCCAAGGGGGGACTAGCGGGAATTTAGAGACCCAGTACTTC. It translates to CASSQGGTSGNLETQYF.

This clonotype appeared many times. V is TRBV5-4 and J is TRBJ1-5, with TRBD1 as a possible D gene (5 bases). This CDR3 is built from 14 residues. The germline gives CDR1 SGHNT, CDR2 YYREEE (reference sequence). Trimming pared 0 bases from V and 8 bases from J, leaving 12 bases between. CDR3 in amino acids: CASSLEGGEEPQHF. The CDR3 bases are TGTGCCAGCAGCTTGGAGGGAGGGGAGGAGCCCCAGCATTTT.

This clonotype was seen repeatedly, ten times or more. The chain uses TRBV4-1 and TRBJ2-7; 9 bases are a match to TRBD2. V lost 4 bases and J lost 2; bases outside the gene matches: 9. The CDR3 contains 16 residues. CDR1 is MGHRA and CDR2 is YSYEKL in the germline V gene. The CDR3 here is CASSPVSSGDTYEQYF. The CDR3 nucleotides read TGCGCCAGCAGCCCCGTTTCTAGCGGGGACACCTACGAGCAGTACTTC.

V usage is TRBV7-2 and J usage is TRBJ2-5, with TRBD2 identical over 7 bases. Germline lookup yields CDR1 SGHTA and CDR2 FQGNSA. This CDR3 contains 13 residues. V shed 3 bases, J shed 11 bases, and the junction held 9 bases outside the gene matches. CDR3 residues: CASSFAGRESQYF. In DNA, the CDR3 is TGTGCCAGCAGCTTCGCAGGGAGGGAGAGTCAGTACTTC.

Notes on this clonotype: At one of its ends the junction is not consistent with the germline gene, which may arise from a read error. The CDR3 here is CVSSFPGRVNEQFF. CDR3 DNA sequence: TGTGTCAGCAGTTTCCCGGGCAGGGTCAATGAGCAGTTCTTC. V is TRBV27 and J is TRBJ2-1; TRBD1 might be the D (5 bases). The CDR3 is 14 amino acids. CDR1 and CDR2 (germline): MNHEY, SMNVEV (reference sequence).

This clonotype was seen once. Mismatch with germline at one junction end may stem from a read error. J is TRBJ2-1 and V is TRBV7-6, with TRBD2 as a possible D gene (6 bases). CDR3 length: 16 residues. Germline V gives CDR1 SGHVS, CDR2 FNYEAQ. The CDR3: CASGLASTESGFEQFF. The CDR3 DNA reads as TGTGCCAGCGGCTTAGCCTCGACTGAAAGCGGGTTTGAGCAGTTCTTC.

This clonotype was recorded at least ten times. This chain joins TRBV2 and TRBJ1-3, with D possibly TRBD1 on 6 matching bases. The CDR3 is made up of 16 amino acids. Trimming stripped 2 bases from V and 0 bases from J, with 11 bases between. Germline V gene sequence: CDR1 SNHLY, CDR2 FYNNEI. The DNA for the CDR3 is TGTGCCAGCAGTGAAAGAGGGGGACTCTCTGGAAACACCATATATTTT. Translating gives CASSERGGLSGNTIYF.

This clonotype was recorded at least ten times. This rearrangement joins TRBV6-2 or TRBV6-3 to TRBJ2-5; TRBD1 matches at 9 bases. V shed 1 base and J 4 bases; nucleotides not matched to a gene: 10. The CDR3 covers 17 residues. CDR1 is MNHEY and CDR2 is SVGEGT in the germline V gene. CDR3 region: CASSYFYGTGRGETQYF. In DNA form, the CDR3 reads TGTGCCAGCAGTTACTTCTACGGGACAGGGCGTGGAGAGACCCAGTACTTC.

For this clonotype: A much larger clone lies one base from this, so it may be a read error. V usage is TRBV7-2 and J usage is TRBJ1-3; unclear D gene. The germline gives CDR1 SGHTA, CDR2 FQGNSA. The V and J ends lost 2 bases and 1 base respectively, with 12 bases between them. The length of the CDR3 is 16 residues. In DNA, the CDR3 is TGTGCCAGCAGCTTAAATTTGGCAGTATCTGGAAACACCATATATTTT. It codes for CASSLNLAVSGNTIYF.

A note on this clonotype: At one end, the junction sequence differs from germline, possibly due to a read error. The V gene is TRBV28, the J gene TRBJ2-1; possible D gene TRBD1, 6 bases. Germline CDR1 and CDR2: MDHEN and SYDVKM. This CDR3 has 12 amino acids. In DNA, the CDR3 is TGCGCCAGGAGCGAACAGGGCAATGAGCAGTTCTTC. Residues: CARSEQGNEQFF.

This clonotype was found once. The CDR3 region is CASSQGWVGRTAPYEQYF. The CDR3 DNA reads as TGTGCCAGCAGCCAAGGTTGGGTGGGCCGAACCGCCCCCTACGAGCAGTACTTC. The chain links TRBV3-1 to TRBJ2-7; D is uncertain. The ends were cut back, 1 base at V and 2 bases at J, with 21 bases in the middle. The CDR3 extends over 18 amino acids. CDR1 and CDR2 (germline): LGHDT, YNNKEL (reference sequence).

Many counts were recorded for this clonotype. V gene TRBV27 combines with J gene TRBJ2-5; 10 bases match TRBD1. The CDR3 covers 14 residues. V dropped 3 bases and J dropped 6; count of bases not matched to a gene: 4. The germline V gene has CDR1 MNHEY and CDR2 SMNVEV (reference sequence). The CDR3 region has the DNA TGTGCCAGCAGTTTCGGACAGGGGGTCAAGACCCAGTACTTC. Protein: CASSFGQGVKTQYF.

This clonotype came up many times. The chain employs TRBV20-1 and TRBJ2-7; unclear D gene. Between the trimmed V and J ends, which lost 0 bases and 0 bases, there was a span of 12 bases. The CDR3 runs to 15 residues. The germline V gene encodes CDR1 DFQATT and CDR2 SNEGSKA (reference sequence). CDR3 nucleotides: TGCAGTGCTAGAGATCCCGCACCGTACTCCTACGAGCAGTACTTC. This encodes CSARDPAPYSYEQYF.

This clonotype was counted at least ten times. The CDR3 protein is CASSHLRITGELFF. The CDR3 bases are TGCGCCAGCAGCCACTTGCGAATCACCGGGGAGCTGTTTTTT. This chain connects TRBV4-1 to TRBJ2-2; D gene ambiguous. Germline V gene sequence: CDR1 MGHRA, CDR2 YSYEKL. Trimming took 3 bases from V and 4 from J, leaving 9 bases between them. CDR3 length: 14 amino acids.

Concerning this clonotype itself: A much larger clone lies one base from this, so it may be a read error. This chain joins TRBV3-1 and TRBJ1-5; D is ambiguous. Germline CDR1 LGHDT, CDR2 YNNKEL (reference sequence). This CDR3 has 13 amino acids. V lost 6 bases to trimming and J lost 5 bases, with 11 bases between them. CDR3 DNA sequence: TGTGCCAGCAGTAGAGACTTCGATCAGCCCCAGCATTTT. This translates into CASSRDFDQPQHF.

This clonotype was counted a single time. The chain joins TRBV25-1 to TRBJ1-1; D unclear. V lost 5 bases to trimming and J lost 0 bases, with 7 bases between them. This CDR3 is 13 amino acids long. Germline assignment: CDR1 MGHDK and CDR2 SYGVNS. The CDR3 nucleotides are TGTGCCAGCAGTCGAAAGATGAACACTGAAGCTTTCTTT. Protein product: CASSRKMNTEAFF.

This clonotype was seen repeatedly, ten times or more. The chain employs TRBV28 and TRBJ2-1; D possibly corresponds to TRBD2 (5 bases). V shed 7 bases and J shed 4 bases, with 17 bases lying between them. There are 15 residues in the CDR3. The germline V gene encodes CDR1 MDHEN and CDR2 SYDVKM. CDR3 coding DNA: TGTGCCAGCAACTACGGACTTACAAATTACAATGAGCAGTTCTTC. Translated: CASNYGLTNYNEQFF. The whole variable domain, remainder taken from reference TRBV28 and TRBJ2-1, is DVKVTQSSRYLVKRTGEKVFLECVQDMDHENMFWYRQDPGLGLRLIYFSYDVKMKEKGDIPEGYSVSREKKERFSLILESASTNQTSMYLCASNYGLTNYNEQFFGPGTRLTVL.